One and the same sample provided the 4 T cell receptor beta chains below, sequenced in a study of Ad26.COV2.S vaccination and SARS-CoV-2 variants. Regarding treatment: over 15 received Ad26.COV2.S at low or high dose, single or two shots; 5 received placebo; per-sample allocation not given. Day 63 following the first vaccine or placebo injection was when the samples were taken. The data were produced by immunoSEQ multiplex PCR, yet TCRdb's version contains in-frame clones alone and is incomplete. Here the sample spans 350,000 to 500,000 clones, around 90% being singletons. The sample here was peripheral blood, taken in a trial of Ad26.COV2.S vaccine versus placebo. The receptors were sampled from a person aged 18 to 65 who received the Ad26.COV2.S COVID-19 vaccine or a placebo.

V is TRBV30 and J is TRBJ2-7; D possibly corresponds to TRBD1 (5 bases). Trimming stripped 0 bases from V and 1 base from J, with 10 bases between. The CDR3 spans 14 residues. The V gene's germline CDR1 is GTSNPN and CDR2 SVGIG (reference sequence). CDR3 in DNA: TGTGCCTGGAGTGTAGGGGTGGGATCCTACGAGCAGTACTTC. Its translation: CAWSVGVGSYEQYF.

This sequence joins TRBV4-2 and TRBJ1-2; 9 positions agree with TRBD1. After removal of 0 bases from V and 3 bases from J, the junction contained 8 bases not matched to a gene. Germline-derived CDR1 and CDR2 are LGHNA and YNFKEQ. This CDR3 has 17 amino acids. In nucleotides, the CDR3 is TGTGCCAGCAGCCAAGACTCGGACAGGGGTTCCCACTATGGCTACACCTTC. Translation: CASSQDSDRGSHYGYTF.

The chain couples TRBV9 to TRBJ2-1; 7 nucleotides agree with TRBD1. Germline CDR1 SGDLS, CDR2 YYNGEE. Trimming cost V 0 bases and J 4 bases; bases outside gene matches: 4. The CDR3 has 15 residues. This CDR3 reads CASSVEGAEYNEQFF. The CDR3 nucleotides are TGTGCCAGCAGCGTAGAGGGGGCCGAATACAATGAGCAGTTCTTC.

J is TRBJ2-3 and V is TRBV4-1, with no clear D. There are 13 residues in the CDR3. Looked up from germline, CDR1 is MGHRA and CDR2 is YSYEKL. V was shortened by 0 bases and J by 6 bases, with 7 bases between the two germline ends. CDR3 sequence reads: CASSQDPGDTQYF. Here the CDR3 DNA reads TGCGCCAGCAGCCAAGATCCGGGTGATACGCAGTATTTT.